The TCR beta chain described here comes from a study of blood T cells in healthy people across ages. CDR1 is MNHEY, CDR2 SVGEGT, per germline. The CDR3 length is 15 residues. Trimming took 10 bases from V and 3 from J; bases not matched to a gene: 11. Together with a sample-barcoded 5' primer, a J-beta primer mix was included in a second PCR lasting about 6 to 11 cycles. TCRdb used MiXCR to reprocess the 5' RACE reads, holding one entry per CDR3 protein. The data show some 690,000 distinct CDR3 sequences, about 24% seen once. The sequenced material came from blood. The source of this sequence is a man in his 70s in good health. The chain employs TRBV6-2 or TRBV6-3 and TRBJ1-5; 8 bases map to TRBD1. CDR3 loop: CATTRDRTTNQPQHF. CDR3 sequence (DNA): TGTGCCACCACGAGGGACAGGACTACCAATCAGCCCCAGCATTTT.